Sequencing of this TCR beta chain was carried out in a study of spatial heterogeneity in lung cancer. Time point defined: sample taken at primary tumor resection. Germline values: CDR1 MNHNY, CDR2 SVGAGI (reference sequence). V gave up 6 bases and J gave up 5 bases, with 22 bases separating them. CDR3 length: 16 amino acids. In TCRdb, the 5' RACE reads were re-called with MiXCR into one record per CDR3 protein. This table holds over 50,000 distinct CDR3 sequences, roughly 6.4% found once. The sample in question was PBMCs, obtained at surgery. The chain couples TRBV6-6 to TRBJ2-5; TRBD1 is a possible D gene (6 bases). The clonotype was recovered from a female donor with early-stage non-small cell lung cancer. The CDR3: CASSLRTANFQETQYF. CDR3 DNA sequence: TGTGCCAGCAGCCTCAGGACAGCTAACTTTCAGGAGACCCAGTACTTC.